The rows below give T cell receptor beta chains drawn from one sample of a study of T cell responses to AZD1222 COVID-19 vaccine. This table comes from immunoSEQ multiplex PCR, and its TCRdb copy is limited to in-frame clones, with some not included. The sample includes over 100,000 clones, approximately 91% seen only once; the top ten take 6.3%. Sequenced material: peripheral blood, taken on day 0 of AZD1222 vaccination. The receptors originated from an adult in good health. The CDR3 runs from the conserved cysteine through the conserved F or W. The D gene is left open where the match is weak. The listing skips clone size in some rows; elsewhere it reads once, few, many or a size class.

V	D	size	J	DNA	CDR3
TRBV14	.	few	TRBJ1-1	TGTGCCAGCAGCCAAGATACTTGGACAGACTATGAAGCTTTCTTT	CASSQDTWTDYEAFF
TRBV5-1	TRBD1	.	TRBJ1-1	TGCGCCAGCAGCAAATCATCCGGGACAGGGTCAGCTTTCTTT	CASSKSSGTGSAFF
TRBV24-1	TRBD1	once	TRBJ1-6	TGTGCCACCAGTGATGAGGGCAGGGGGCGAGATAATTCACCCCTCCACTTT	CATSDEGRGRDNSPLHF
TRBV5-6	.	.	TRBJ1-6	TGTGCCAGCAGCTTGACGGACAATTTGGGTTCACCCCTCCACTTT	CASSLTDNLGSPLHF
TRBV4-3	.	.	TRBJ1-6	TGCGCCAGCAGCCAAGGGGGGGCCGATTTGAATTCACCCCTCCACTTT	CASSQGGADLNSPLHF
TRBV7-2	.	.	TRBJ1-5	TGTGCCAGCAGCTACCAGAGCGGGGCGCGAGATCAGCCCCAGCATTTT	CASSYQSGARDQPQHF
TRBV4-1	TRBD1	once	TRBJ2-7	TGCGCCAGCAGGGACCGGGACAGGGTAGACTACGAGCAGTACTTC	CASRDRDRVDYEQYF
TRBV6-6	TRBD1	.	TRBJ1-2	TGTGCCAGCAGTTACTCGTGGGACAGTAACTATGGCTACACCTTC	CASSYSWDSNYGYTF
TRBV7-9	.	.	TRBJ1-2	TGTGCCAGCAGCTTAGAAGGGGGAATAGTGGGCCGGGCTAACTATGGCTACACCTTC	CASSLEGGIVGRANYGYTF
TRBV7-2	.	.	TRBJ2-2	TGTGCCAGCAGCTTAGTTTATTCCGGGGAGCTGTTTTTT	CASSLVYSGELFF
TRBV19	TRBD1	.	TRBJ1-5	TGTGCCAGTAGTCCCGGACAGGGGTGGAGCAATCAGCCCCAGCATTTT	CASSPGQGWSNQPQHF
TRBV18	TRBD2	.	TRBJ2-7	TGTGCCAGCTCACCACCGCGGGGGGTTGGTCTCGACGAGCAGTACTTC	CASSPPRGVGLDEQYF
TRBV19	.	.	TRBJ1-2	TGTGCCAGTAGTAAAGTGGAGTGGGCAGGCTATGGCTACACCTTC	CASSKVEWAGYGYTF
TRBV19	TRBD1	.	TRBJ1-1	TGTGCCAGTAGTGTCGACAGGGGGCTTGAAGCTTTCTTT	CASSVDRGLEAFF
TRBV5-1	TRBD1	.	TRBJ2-3	TGCGCCAGCAGCTTGGCCGGACAGGGTGGTGCAGATACGCAGTATTTT	CASSLAGQGGADTQYF
TRBV21-1	.	.	TRBJ2-7	TGTGCCCAGCACAGCGGGCCCCCTTACGAGCAGTACTTC	CAQHSGPPYEQYF
TRBV9	.	.	TRBJ1-1	TGTGCCAGCAGGGCAGGGAGTTTGAACACTGAAGCTTTCTTT	CASRAGSLNTEAFF
TRBV6-1	.	many	TRBJ1-2	TGTGCCAGCAGTGAAGGGGCAGGGAGCTATGGCTACACCTTC	CASSEGAGSYGYTF
TRBV2	.	.	TRBJ1-2	TGTGCCAGCAAGGTTCGGACGGGAAGCGAATATGGCTACACCTTC	CASKVRTGSEYGYTF